This T cell receptor (beta chain) was found in a study of HIV-infected patients and healthy controls. General study points: Untreated HIV+ repertoires had roughly threefold fewer distinct CDR3s and lower Shannon diversity than healthy controls.

This clonotype was observed at least ten times. Its antigen is unidentified. Germline assignment: CDR1 MNHNS and CDR2 SASEGT. The CDR3 runs 14 residues. V lost 6 bases, J lost 9 bases, and 18 bases lay in between. The repertoire came from unfractionated whole blood and reflected all unsorted peripheral T cells. About 500 ng RNA was reverse transcribed with alpha and beta constant-region primers. Separate chain-specific third strand synthesis with multiplexing indices produced the alpha and beta libraries. Via MiXCR, TCRdb re-called the 5' RACE reads, giving one row per CDR3 protein. The sample includes 20,000 to 30,000 distinct CDR3 sequences, 8% to 10% of them seen just once.

The chain employs TRBV6-1 and TRBJ2-4; D is undetermined. Material: blood. The receptor was derived from an adult in good health. The CDR3 here is CASSQPFPPTIQYF. As DNA, the CDR3 is TGTGCCAGCAGCCAGCCGTTCCCACCAACCATTCAGTACTTC.